Presented here are 20 T cell receptor beta chains from one specimen sequenced in a study of beta chain features in type 1 diabetes. Expressed TCRB transcripts were sequenced after all isolated RNA was converted to cDNA. Using immunoSEQ multiplex PCR, the repertoire was profiled, and TCRdb retains in-frame clones only, with some absent. This table holds 310,000 or so clones, around 10% found once. Sequencing input: naive CD4+ T cells from blood. Every receptor here comes from a woman aged 25 to 39 in good health.

This clone has more than one count but fewer than ten. The chain combines TRBV30 with TRBJ2-1; possibly TRBD2 for D (5 bases). The CDR3 covers 14 residues. Germline loops: CDR1 GTSNPN, CDR2 SVGIG (reference sequence). V shed 2 bases and J shed 3 bases, with 11 bases lying between them. CDR3 region: CAWSLGLNYNEQFF. CDR3 sequence (DNA): TGTGCCTGGAGTCTCGGACTGAACTACAATGAGCAGTTCTTC.

This clone was counted only a few times. V is TRBV7-3 and J is TRBJ2-1; 8 nucleotides match TRBD2. V lost 0 bases to trimming and J lost 1 base; unmatched junction nucleotides: 5. Per germline, CDR1 SGHTA and CDR2 FQGTGA. This CDR3 spans 17 amino acids. This chain's CDR3 is CASSLTGTSGSYNEQFF. Here the CDR3 DNA reads TGTGCCAGCAGCTTAACGGGTACTAGCGGTTCCTACAATGAGCAGTTCTTC.

This clone was picked up a small number of times. The chain recombines TRBV7-2 with TRBJ2-5, with D uncertain. The CDR3 is made up of 12 amino acids. In germline, CDR1 is SGHTA, CDR2 FQGNSA. V was shortened by 5 bases and J by 5 bases, with 9 bases between the two germline ends. CDR3 protein: CASSGSVETQYF. DNA of the CDR3: TGTGCCAGCAGCGGCAGTGTTGAGACCCAGTACTTC.

The chain is built from TRBV9 and TRBJ2-3, with TRBD2 identical over 10 bases. This CDR3 has 15 amino acids. After removal of 2 bases from V and 2 bases from J, the junction contained 2 bases not matched to a gene. Germline V gives CDR1 SGDLS, CDR2 YYNGEE. The CDR3 nucleotides read TGTGCCAGCAGCGTTACTAGCGGGGACACAGATACGCAGTATTTT. Encoded protein: CASSVTSGDTDTQYF.

This clone came up a few times. This chain links TRBV19 with TRBJ1-5; D call uncertain. The CDR3 runs 18 residues. Germline V CDR1 and CDR2: LNHDA, SQIVND (reference sequence). Trimming left V 5 bases short and J 0 bases short, with 20 bases between. This CDR3 is CASSLPTPTRNSNQPQHF. The CDR3 DNA is TGTGCCAGTAGTTTACCGACCCCCACCAGGAATAGCAATCAGCCCCAGCATTTT.

J is TRBJ2-1 and V is TRBV5-6, with TRBD2 as a possible D gene (5 bases). CDR3 length: 14 residues. Germline V gene lookup returns CDR1 SGHDT and CDR2 YYEEEE. V was pared by 7 bases and J by 1 base, with 12 bases between. This chain's CDR3 is CASRGVSSYNEQFF. The CDR3 DNA follows: TGTGCCAGCCGGGGTGTCTCGTCCTACAATGAGCAGTTCTTC. Variable domain in full (rest from reference TRBV5-6 and TRBJ2-1): DAGVTQSPTHLIKTRGQQVTLRCSPKSGHDTVSWYQQALGQGPQFIFQYYEEEERQRGNFPDRFSGHQFPNYSSELNVNALLLGDSALYLCASRGVSSYNEQFFGPGTRLTVL.

The chain carries TRBV7-8 and TRBJ2-7, with 14 positions matching TRBD2. The CDR3 contains 16 residues. J lost 6 bases, V lost 1 base, and 5 bases had no gene match. Germline V gene lookup returns CDR1 SGHVS and CDR2 FQNEAQ. The DNA of the CDR3 is TGTGCCAGCAGCTTAGAGGGACTAGCGGGAGTCCGCGAGCAGTACTTC. Amino acids: CASSLEGLAGVREQYF.

This clone occurred a few times. The CDR3 sequence: CASSLGLYAIHNEQFF. CDR3 DNA sequence: TGTGCCAGCAGCCTAGGACTTTATGCTATCCACAATGAGCAGTTCTTC. The chain carries TRBV11-1 and TRBJ2-1; possibly TRBD2 for D (5 bases). The CDR3 has 16 amino acids. V shed 5 bases and J shed 5 bases, with 19 bases lying between them. Germline values: CDR1 SGHAT, CDR2 FQDESV (reference sequence).

This chain connects TRBV29-1 to TRBJ1-1; D gene uncertain. V dropped 6 bases and J dropped 5 bases, with 10 bases sitting between them. Germline CDR1 reads SQVTM; CDR2 reads ANQGSEA. The CDR3 sequence is 11 residues long. The CDR3 loop reads CSVSRATEAFF. CDR3 DNA sequence: TGCAGCGTCTCGAGGGCGACTGAAGCTTTCTTT.

The gene calls are TRBV2 and TRBJ1-5; no clear D. Germline CDR1 is SNHLY and CDR2 is FYNNEI. The CDR3 consists of 13 residues. The ends were cut back, 3 bases at V and 1 base at J, with 4 bases in the middle. The CDR3 region is CASSEGSNQPQHF. The CDR3 DNA sequence: TGTGCCAGCAGTGAGGGCAGCAATCAGCCCCAGCATTTT.

The chain couples TRBV9 to TRBJ2-2, with a possible D match to TRBD1 (5 bases). CDR3 length: 16 amino acids. V was shortened by 5 bases and J by 1 base, with 15 bases between the two germline ends. Germline loops: CDR1 SGDLS, CDR2 YYNGEE. As DNA, the CDR3 is TGTGCCAGCAGTGGTAGACGGACAAGGAACACCGGGGAGCTGTTTTTT. Amino acids: CASSGRRTRNTGELFF. Full variable domain (rest looked up from reference TRBV9 and TRBJ2-2): DSGVTQTPKHLITATGQRVTLRCSPRSGDLSVYWYQQSLDQGLQFLIQYYNGEERAKGNILERFSAQQFPDLHSELNLSSLELGDSALYFCASSGRRTRNTGELFFGEGSRLTVL.

V is TRBV7-6 and J is TRBJ2-6; no clear D gene. This CDR3 comprises 14 residues. V lost 4 bases and J 0 bases, leaving 4 bases between the germline ends. In germline, CDR1 is SGHVS, CDR2 FNYEAQ. CDR3 sequence (DNA): TGTGCCAGCAGCTCCAGCTCTGGGGCCAACGTCCTGACTTTC. The encoded protein is CASSSSSGANVLTF.

This clone turned up a few times. The rearrangement uses TRBV4-2 and TRBJ2-5; TRBD1 matches 7 bases. The CDR3 covers 16 residues. Germline V gives CDR1 LGHNA, CDR2 YNFKEQ. V lost 1 base to trimming and J lost 3 bases; unmatched junction nucleotides: 8. This chain's CDR3 is CASSQGRQGSEETQYF. Here the CDR3 DNA reads TGTGCCAGCAGCCAAGGGCGACAGGGTTCGGAAGAGACCCAGTACTTC.

The gene calls are TRBV13 and TRBJ2-7, with D possibly TRBD2 on 6 matching bases. In germline, CDR1 is PRHDT, CDR2 FYEKMQ (reference sequence). The CDR3 has 14 amino acids. V dropped 3 bases and J dropped 7 bases, with 16 bases sitting between them. CDR3 residues: CASSFQGREYEQYF. As DNA, the CDR3 is TGTGCCAGCAGCTTTCAGGGACGGGAGTATGAGCAGTACTTC.

The sample holds a few counts of this clone. The chain has TRBV7-2 and TRBJ1-2; 8 nucleotides line up with TRBD1. This CDR3 comprises 14 residues. The ends lost 4 bases at V and 3 bases at J; junction bases unmatched: 4. CDR1 SGHTA and CDR2 FQGNSA come from the germline V gene. CDR3 region: CASSSGTGDYGYTF. The CDR3 DNA follows: TGTGCCAGCAGCTCCGGGACAGGCGACTATGGCTACACCTTC.

Only a few counts were recorded for this clone. The gene calls are TRBV6-6 and TRBJ2-7; D ambiguous. This CDR3 has 14 residues. V was trimmed by 6 bases and J by 3 bases, leaving 15 bases between them. Germline CDR1 is MNHNY and CDR2 is SVGAGI (reference sequence). The CDR3 reads CASSSSAEIYEQYF. The CDR3 bases are TGTGCCAGCAGCTCGTCGGCGGAGATCTACGAGCAGTACTTC.

The V gene is TRBV18, the J gene TRBJ1-1, with D hard to call. V was cut by 6 bases and J by 4 bases, with 15 bases left in between. Germline V gene data show CDR1 as KGHSH and CDR2 as LQKENI. The CDR3 sequence is 14 residues long. CDR3 loop: CASSEEWAGTEAFF. CDR3 nucleotide sequence: TGTGCCAGCTCTGAAGAGTGGGCGGGCACTGAAGCTTTCTTT.

V usage is TRBV29-1 and J usage is TRBJ2-5; TRBD1 agrees at 8 bases. V dropped 1 base and J dropped 1; count of bases not matched to a gene: 2. Germline V CDR1 and CDR2: SQVTM, ANQGSEA. The CDR3 contains 14 residues. The CDR3 is CSVEVQGVQETQYF. DNA of the CDR3: TGCAGCGTTGAAGTACAGGGGGTCCAAGAGACCCAGTACTTC.

There are a few counts of this clone. CDR3 nucleotides: TGTGCCTGGAGCAAGGTCGGACTAGCGGGGGGAGTTGGAGAGACCCAGTACTTC. Translation gives CAWSKVGLAGGVGETQYF. This chain uses TRBV30 with TRBJ2-5; 14 bases are shared with TRBD2. The CDR3 is 18 amino acids. The ends lost 3 bases at V and 4 bases at J; junction bases unmatched: 13. The germline V gene has CDR1 GTSNPN and CDR2 SVGIG (reference sequence).

This clone was seen only a few times. V gene TRBV30 combines with J gene TRBJ2-7, with 7 positions matching TRBD1. The germline V gene encodes CDR1 GTSNPN and CDR2 SVGIG (reference sequence). The CDR3 has 12 amino acids. V gave up 8 bases and J gave up 7 bases; unmatched junction bases: 11. Here the CDR3 DNA reads TGTGCCGGGGCGGCAGGGGGAGAAGAGCAGTACTTC. It codes for CAGAAGGEEQYF.